This is a list of T cell receptor beta chains from one sample in a study of blood T cell repertoires in COVID-19. Generated by immunoSEQ multiplex PCR, the TCRdb table keeps only in-frame clones and is missing some. The sample lists 90,000 to 150,000 clones, 70% to 80% occurring once. The sample consisted of peripheral blood. The receptors were gathered from a woman aged 80 or over with acute or convalescent COVID-19. Both conserved end residues are part of each CDR3. The D gene is left open where the match is weak. The size entry is marked missing in some rows and otherwise reads once, few, many or a size class.

CDR3nt,CDR3aa,d_gene,j_gene,abundance,v_gene
TGTGCCACCCGAGGACAGTTCACCGGGGAGCTGTTTTTT,CATRGQFTGELFF,.,TRBJ2-2,once,TRBV19
TGTGCCAGTAGTATAGTTGGGGGGATTGAAGCTTTCTTT,CASSIVGGIEAFF,.,TRBJ1-1,once,TRBV19
TGTGCCAGTAGTATACCGGGAACCTCTGGAAACACCATATATTTT,CASSIPGTSGNTIYF,.,TRBJ1-3,.,TRBV19
TGTGCCAGCAGCTCTCTTCTAGCAGAGACCCAGTACTTC,CASSSLLAETQYF,.,TRBJ2-5,.,TRBV7-8
TGCGCCCGCAGCTGGAGGGGGGGGGAAGAGCAGTACTTC,CARSWRGGEEQYF,.,TRBJ2-7,.,TRBV5-1
TGTGCCAGCACCGGAGTGAACACCGGGGAGCTGTTTTTT,CASTGVNTGELFF,.,TRBJ2-2,.,TRBV6-5
TGTGCCAGTACTCCTCCAGGGTTTGGGAACACTGAAGCTTTCTTT,CASTPPGFGNTEAFF,.,TRBJ1-1,.,TRBV19
TGCGCCAGCAGTTTTACCTTTAGACAGGGTGAAAAACTGTTTTTT,CASSFTFRQGEKLFF,TRBD1,TRBJ1-4,.,TRBV5-1
TGTGCCACCAGCGGGACAGGGGGGCCAGATACGCAGTATTTT,CATSGTGGPDTQYF,TRBD1,TRBJ2-3,.,TRBV24-1
TGCAGCGTTGTTTGGGCAGGGGGAACTGAAGCTTTCTTT,CSVVWAGGTEAFF,TRBD1,TRBJ1-1,.,TRBV29-1
TGCAGCGTACAGGACAGGGTGGGCTATGGCTACACCTTC,CSVQDRVGYGYTF,TRBD1,TRBJ1-2,.,TRBV29-1
TGTGCCAGCAGTTACCTTACTAGCGGGTACCCAGAGACCCAGTACTTC,CASSYLTSGYPETQYF,TRBD2,TRBJ2-5,.,TRBV6-2/TRBV6-3
TGTGCCAGCAGTTTGGGGGGAGGGTATGAGCAGTTCTTC,CASSLGGGYEQFF,TRBD2,TRBJ2-1,.,TRBV27
TGTGCCATCAGTGAGTTTATGACATCAGTTAACTATGGCTACACCTTC,CAISEFMTSVNYGYTF,.,TRBJ1-2,.,TRBV10-3
TGTGCCAGCAGCTTCGGACAGGGGAGGGGCTACACCTTC,CASSFGQGRGYTF,TRBD1,TRBJ1-2,.,TRBV7-3
TGTGCCAGCAGCTTGGCCAAAAACACCAACTATGGCTACACCTTC,CASSLAKNTNYGYTF,.,TRBJ1-2,.,TRBV5-4
TGTGCCAGCTCACCCGGGACTGCTCAGCCCCAGCATTTT,CASSPGTAQPQHF,.,TRBJ1-5,.,TRBV18
TGTGCCAGCAGTGAATTGACAGTAGATGAAGCTTTCTTT,CASSELTVDEAFF,.,TRBJ1-1,few,TRBV2
TGTGCCACCGGGGGACAGGGGCCCGCAGTGGATGAAAAACTGTTTTTT,CATGGQGPAVDEKLFF,TRBD1,TRBJ1-4,once,TRBV24-1
TGTGCCAGTCCTGACAGGGTGAGACCCGAGCAGTACTTC,CASPDRVRPEQYF,TRBD1,TRBJ2-7,.,TRBV5-8
TGTGCCAGCTCACCCCGGGAGGGGGATGGCTACACCTTC,CASSPREGDGYTF,.,TRBJ1-2,.,TRBV18
TGCGCCAGCAGCCAACTACGGGACAGGGTTTATGGCTACACCTTC,CASSQLRDRVYGYTF,TRBD1,TRBJ1-2,.,TRBV4-3
TGTGCCAGCAGTTACCCCCGAGGGACAGGGACGGACAATGAGCAGTTCTTC,CASSYPRGTGTDNEQFF,TRBD1,TRBJ2-1,.,TRBV6-2/TRBV6-3
TGTGCCAGTAGTACCGACATCACAGATACGCAGTATTTT,CASSTDITDTQYF,.,TRBJ2-3,.,TRBV19
TGTGCCAGCAGCTCCCTGGGCGCAGATACGCAGTATTTT,CASSSLGADTQYF,.,TRBJ2-3,.,TRBV9
TGTGCCAGTAGGGGGACAGGGGGCGCGGACACTGAAGCTTTCTTT,CASRGTGGADTEAFF,TRBD1,TRBJ1-1,.,TRBV19
TGTGCCAGCAGCCTTCCCCTGGGGGCAGGGGAATCCTACGAGCAGTACTTC,CASSLPLGAGESYEQYF,.,TRBJ2-7,few,TRBV3-1/TRBV3-2
TGTGCCAGCAGATTAGACGGTACCCAGCGAGAGCAGTACTTC,CASRLDGTQREQYF,.,TRBJ2-7,.,TRBV6-5
TGTGCCAGCAGCTTGGGTCGCGGCTATGGCTACACCTTC,CASSLGRGYGYTF,.,TRBJ1-2,few,TRBV5-8
TGTGCCAGTAGTGTCCCGCCGGGACAGAGGAACTATGGCTACACCTTC,CASSVPPGQRNYGYTF,TRBD1,TRBJ1-2,.,TRBV19
TGTGCCAGTAGTACTACAGGGGCTGGGGCCAACGTCCTGACTTTC,CASSTTGAGANVLTF,TRBD1,TRBJ2-6,few,TRBV19
TGTGCCAGCAGCGCTAGCGGGAGCCACGAGCAGTACTTC,CASSASGSHEQYF,TRBD2,TRBJ2-7,medium-sized,TRBV11-3
TGTGCCAGCAGCTTAGCGGGGAGGGAACCGAATAATTCACCCCTCCACTTT,CASSLAGREPNNSPLHF,.,TRBJ1-6,.,TRBV7-7
TGTGCCAGCAGCCAGAACCATATTCAGGGTTGGGGAGCTTTCTTT,CASSQNHIQGWGAFF,.,TRBJ1-1,.,TRBV14
TGTGCCAGCAGCCGAGTCCCGGGACAGGGTATTAAGCATGAGCAGTTCTTC,CASSRVPGQGIKHEQFF,TRBD1,TRBJ2-1,.,TRBV6-2/TRBV6-3
TGTGCCACCAGCAGGGACAGGGTTGTGAATGAGCAGTACTTC,CATSRDRVVNEQYF,TRBD1,TRBJ2-7,.,TRBV15
TGCGCCAGCGTGACGGGGACCCAGTACTTC,CASVTGTQYF,.,TRBJ2-5,.,TRBV23-1
TGTGCCAGCAGCTACAGATCCTCAGGGGCCCCAGGGGACACTGAAGCTTTCTTT,CASSYRSSGAPGDTEAFF,.,TRBJ1-1,few,TRBV7-6
TGTGCCAGCAGCTCGGATAGCAATCAGCCCCAGCACTTT,CASSSDSNQPQHF,.,TRBJ1-5,.,TRBV7-2
TGTGCCAGCAGTTTAGCGGTTGACACCGGGGAGCTGTTTTTT,CASSLAVDTGELFF,.,TRBJ2-2,once,TRBV27
TGTGCCACCAGCCGAGGATGGCAGGCCAATCAGCCCCAGCATTTT,CATSRGWQANQPQHF,.,TRBJ1-5,.,TRBV15
TGTGCCAGCAGCGTGGCCCGTAATCAGAACACCGGGGAGCTGTTTTTT,CASSVARNQNTGELFF,.,TRBJ2-2,.,TRBV9
TGTGCCAGTACAGTTGCTGGTCCCCTCCACTTT,CASTVAGPLHF,.,TRBJ1-6,many,TRBV2
TGCGCCAGCAGGTTTGGAGGGGAGAACACTGAAGCTTTCTTT,CASRFGGENTEAFF,.,TRBJ1-1,.,TRBV5-1
TGTGCCAGCAGCTTGAGGACAGACTACGAGCAGTACTTC,CASSLRTDYEQYF,.,TRBJ2-7,.,TRBV5-4
TGTGCCAGCAGTTACGGACAGGGGGTCGTCAGGGAGCAGTACTTC,CASSYGQGVVREQYF,TRBD1,TRBJ2-7,.,TRBV6-6
TGTGCCAGTAGGTTAACAGGTCTCTCTGGAAACACCATATATTTT,CASRLTGLSGNTIYF,.,TRBJ1-3,.,TRBV19
TGTGCCTGGAGTCTCCGACTAGCGGGAGCAGATACGCAGTATTTT,CAWSLRLAGADTQYF,TRBD2,TRBJ2-3,.,TRBV30
TGTGCCAGCAGCTTATTTCCCGCGGGGGGCCCGAACACCGGGGAGCTGTTTTTT,CASSLFPAGGPNTGELFF,TRBD2,TRBJ2-2,.,TRBV7-2
TGCGCCAGCAGCCTGTCGGGACAGGGTTCGTATGGCTACACCTTC,CASSLSGQGSYGYTF,TRBD1,TRBJ1-2,.,TRBV4-3
TGTGCCTGGAGTGGTAGCGGGGGCTTTAGGGGGGAGACCCAGTACTTC,CAWSGSGGFRGETQYF,TRBD2,TRBJ2-5,.,TRBV30
TGTGCCAGCAGTCACGACAGGAACACTGAAGCTTTCTTT,CASSHDRNTEAFF,.,TRBJ1-1,.,TRBV27
TGTGCCAGCAGCAAGGGACAGGGGTGGGAGGGCTACACCTTC,CASSKGQGWEGYTF,TRBD1,TRBJ1-2,.,TRBV7-8
TGTGCCAGCAGCTTAGCTGGCGGGGGGATCAATGAGCAGTTCTTC,CASSLAGGGINEQFF,TRBD2,TRBJ2-1,.,TRBV7-2
TGTGCCAGCAGCTCCCCCGGGAAGGGGGCCGCAGAGACCCAGTACTTC,CASSSPGKGAAETQYF,TRBD1,TRBJ2-5,.,TRBV5-4
TGTGCCAGCTCCGAGCAAAGGGGTACAGATACGCAGTATTTT,CASSEQRGTDTQYF,.,TRBJ2-3,.,TRBV11-3
TGTGCCTGGAGCGAAAGACCCGGGACTGAAGCTTTCTTT,CAWSERPGTEAFF,.,TRBJ1-1,.,TRBV30
TGTGCCAGCAGCTTGGGGGCAGACTATGGCTACACCTTC,CASSLGADYGYTF,.,TRBJ1-2,.,TRBV5-4
TGCGCCAGCAGCCCCGTCCCCGGGGGGATTTATGGCTACACCTTC,CASSPVPGGIYGYTF,.,TRBJ1-2,.,TRBV4-3
TGTGCCAGCAGCGACAGGGGGGGAAACACTGAAGCTTTCTTT,CASSDRGGNTEAFF,TRBD1,TRBJ1-1,few,TRBV3-1/TRBV3-2